The entry below gives a single T cell receptor (beta chain) sequence along with its context. Time point of the sample: late/post reinfection, 12 to 24 weeks after detection. Sorted cells were sequenced directly ex vivo without any in vitro expansion. Control naive CD8 T cells came from a couple of donors at all three reinfection time points. V lost 0 bases, J lost 3 bases, and 2 bases lay in between. The CDR3 has 12 residues. Germline CDR1 SGHNT, CDR2 YYREEE (reference sequence). The entry originates in a study of memory CD8 T cells in hepatitis C reinfection. Across the study: Chronic HCV followed reinfection in a couple of donors who cleared primary infection. Reinfection meant HCV RNA positivity after two negatives ≥60 days apart.

Sequencing used immunoSEQ multiplex PCR; TCRdb keeps in-frame clones, though not all of them. The sample records about 43,000 clones, roughly 87% being singletons. The clonotype originates from a man aged 18 to 30 with hepatitis C virus infection. The chain has TRBV5-4 and TRBJ2-3; D is unclear. The sample comprised naive CD8+ T cells sorted from blood. This chain's CDR3 is CASSLATDTQYF. The CDR3 DNA reads as TGTGCCAGCAGCTTGGCTACAGATACGCAGTATTTT. Filled out from reference TRBV5-4 and TRBJ2-3, the complete variable domain reads ETGVTQSPTHLIKTRGQQVTLRCSSQSGHNTVSWYQQALGQGPQFIFQYYREEENGRGNFPPRFSGLQFPNYSSELNVNALELDDSALYLCASSLATDTQYFGPGTRLTVL.